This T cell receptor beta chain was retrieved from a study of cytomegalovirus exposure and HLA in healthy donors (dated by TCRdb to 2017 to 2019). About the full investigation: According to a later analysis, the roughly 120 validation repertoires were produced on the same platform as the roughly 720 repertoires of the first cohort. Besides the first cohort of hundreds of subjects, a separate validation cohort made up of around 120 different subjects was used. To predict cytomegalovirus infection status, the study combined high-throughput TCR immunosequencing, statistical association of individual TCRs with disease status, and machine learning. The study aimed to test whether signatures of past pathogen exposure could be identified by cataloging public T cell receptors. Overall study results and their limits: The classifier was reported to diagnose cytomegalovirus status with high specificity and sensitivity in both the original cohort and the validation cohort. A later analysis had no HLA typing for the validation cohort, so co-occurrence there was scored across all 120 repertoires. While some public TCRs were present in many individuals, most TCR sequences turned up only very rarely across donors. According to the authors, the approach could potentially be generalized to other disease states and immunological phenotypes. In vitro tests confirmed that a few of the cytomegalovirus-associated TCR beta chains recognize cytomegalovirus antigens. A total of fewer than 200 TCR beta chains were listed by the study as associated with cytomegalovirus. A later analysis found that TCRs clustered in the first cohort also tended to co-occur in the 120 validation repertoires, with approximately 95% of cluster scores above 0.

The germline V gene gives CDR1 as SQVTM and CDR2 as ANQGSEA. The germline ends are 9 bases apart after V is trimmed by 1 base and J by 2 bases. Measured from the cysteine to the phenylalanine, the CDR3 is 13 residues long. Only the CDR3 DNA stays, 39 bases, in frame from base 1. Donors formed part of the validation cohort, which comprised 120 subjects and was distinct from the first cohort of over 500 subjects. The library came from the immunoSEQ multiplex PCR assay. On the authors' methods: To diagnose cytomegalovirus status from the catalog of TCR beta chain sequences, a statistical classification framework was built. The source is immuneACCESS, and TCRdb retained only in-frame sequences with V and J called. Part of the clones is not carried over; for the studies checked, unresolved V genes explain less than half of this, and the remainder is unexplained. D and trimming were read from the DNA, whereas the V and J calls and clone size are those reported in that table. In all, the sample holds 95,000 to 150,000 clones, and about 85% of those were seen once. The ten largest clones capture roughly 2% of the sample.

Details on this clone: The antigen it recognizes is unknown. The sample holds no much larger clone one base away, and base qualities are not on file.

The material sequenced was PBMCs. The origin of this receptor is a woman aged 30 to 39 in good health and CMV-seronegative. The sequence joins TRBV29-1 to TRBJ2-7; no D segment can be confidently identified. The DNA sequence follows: TGCAGCGTTGAAGGTCCAGAAACCTACGAGCAGTACTTC. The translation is CSVEGPETYEQYF.